The T cell receptor (beta chain) described here comes from a study of blood T cell repertoires in COVID-19. Overall study: Donors in the United States, Italy and Spain gave samples during acute or convalescent COVID-19.

CDR3 size: 14 residues. Germline V lookup: CDR1 ENHRY, CDR2 SYGVKD. After removal of 6 bases from V and 1 base from J, the junction contained 4 bases not matched to a gene. Original handling: Amplification with reference gene primers provided the estimates of nucleated cell counts. Clones were sequenced by immunoSEQ multiplex PCR, and TCRdb holds only the in-frame ones, with some missing. V, J and clone size derive from that table, while D and trimming were established from the DNA sequence. Here the sample spans over 300,000 clones, about nine tenths being singletons. The TCR originated in a woman aged 18 to 35 who had recovered from COVID-19. The sequenced sample was PBMCs or T cells enriched from blood (not recorded which). The rearrangement joins TRBV10-3 to TRBJ1-1, with 8 bases that match TRBD1. CDR3 region: CAIRGQGPNTEAFF. CDR3 DNA: TGTGCCATCAGAGGACAGGGACCGAACACTGAAGCTTTCTTT.